These T cell receptor beta chains were read from a single sample in a study of blood T cell repertoires in COVID-19. Produced via immunoSEQ multiplex PCR; TCRdb's table is partial and in-frame only. Among 250,000 to 300,000 clones listed, 80% to 90% were seen once. The sample taken for sequencing was peripheral blood. All receptors derive from a woman in her sixties or seventies with acute or convalescent COVID-19. Both conserved end residues are trimmed from each CDR3. For some rows the clone size is stated as once, few or many, or as a class when expanded; others skip it.

V gene,J gene,clone size,CDR3 protein
TRBV25-1,TRBJ1-2,.,ASGRGFGYT
TRBV7-2,TRBJ2-1,.,ASSFVAGVYNEQF
TRBV6-5,TRBJ1-2,few,ASRPGANYGYT
TRBV6-5,TRBJ1-1,.,ASSYSQTNTEAF
TRBV28,TRBJ1-4,.,ASSLSGAGGGEKLF
TRBV18,TRBJ1-6,.,ASSPATGNSPLH
TRBV6-6,TRBJ2-1,.,ASSPLPKGAGGPNEQF
TRBV14,TRBJ2-5,.,ASSPRGVQGETQY
TRBV2,TRBJ1-1,.,ASRFSQGSYTEAF
TRBV6-5,TRBJ1-2,.,ASSPWTGGAKGYT
TRBV30,TRBJ1-2,once,AWSSGDCGYT
TRBV6-5,TRBJ1-6,.,ASSYSKGTHNSPLH
TRBV20-1,TRBJ2-7,.,SAAAGGEQY
TRBV6-5,TRBJ1-2,once,ASFVGAGGYT
TRBV12-3/TRBV12-4,TRBJ1-1,.,ASNLQVNTEAF
TRBV5-1,TRBJ2-3,.,ASSFQVNPDTQY
TRBV7-2,TRBJ2-2,few,ASSSTRVSGELF
TRBV7-3,TRBJ2-5,.,ASSPGPSRGETQY
TRBV2,TRBJ2-5,.,ASSRTSGQETQY
TRBV6-5,TRBJ1-4,few,ASGKTAFNEKLF
TRBV5-5,TRBJ2-4,.,ASSLDPGAKNIQY
TRBV2,TRBJ1-2,.,ASSEAWQGALGYT
TRBV18,TRBJ1-2,.,ASSPPWGGYT
TRBV28,TRBJ1-2,.,ASSLLQLNYGYT
TRBV2,TRBJ1-1,.,ASSEERRETEAF
TRBV2,TRBJ1-5,.,ASSRPWTQGDRNQPQH
TRBV5-8,TRBJ2-7,.,ASSSGTPYEQY
TRBV3-1/TRBV3-2,TRBJ1-3,.,ASSQRNTIY
TRBV2,TRBJ2-1,once,ASKSGLLYEQF
TRBV12-3/TRBV12-4,TRBJ2-7,.,ASSSLGGYEQY
TRBV5-1,TRBJ2-2,.,ASQDPGGPGELF
TRBV5-6,TRBJ1-1,.,ASSLWGLGTEAF
TRBV5-1,TRBJ2-7,.,ASSRTGGFYYEQY
TRBV6-2/TRBV6-3,TRBJ1-2,.,ASSDRGPYYGYT
TRBV10-3,TRBJ2-6,few,AVGTDGSGANVLT
TRBV6-1,TRBJ1-4,.,ASSEAGNHWEKLF
TRBV3-1/TRBV3-2,TRBJ1-1,.,ASRATGGWTEAF
TRBV3-1/TRBV3-2,TRBJ1-6,.,ASSHPTGLNSPLH
TRBV24-1,TRBJ2-2,.,ATRGQGRNTGELF
TRBV12-2,TRBJ1-5,.,ASRLVEGQENQPQH
TRBV18,TRBJ2-7,.,ASSPREADEQY
TRBV7-9,TRBJ2-3,.,ASSLYTGGTDTQY
TRBV6-5,TRBJ1-1,.,ASRARTGSTEAF
TRBV3-1/TRBV3-2,TRBJ2-3,.,ASSQAGQGLHTQY
TRBV3-1/TRBV3-2,TRBJ1-6,.,ASSQDGGTGFDSPLH
TRBV12-3/TRBV12-4,TRBJ1-2,.,ASSRDRAAGYT
TRBV2,TRBJ1-2,few,ASSAATGAGPGYT
TRBV5-1,TRBJ1-3,.,ASSLSGASGNTIY
TRBV19,TRBJ1-5,.,ASSIVPGTDSNQPQH
TRBV10-2,TRBJ1-1,.,ASSESPLSGTEAF
TRBV5-5,TRBJ2-1,.,ASSLEGTSYNEQF
TRBV2,TRBJ2-3,.,ASSAGSPDTQY
TRBV5-6,TRBJ2-3,many,ASSSQNTDTQY
TRBV3-1/TRBV3-2,TRBJ2-5,.,ASSQAAGLQY
TRBV9,TRBJ2-5,.,ASSVGWRNQETQY